This TCR beta chain comes out of a study of blood T cells in healthy people across ages. Germline V gene sequence: CDR1 SQVTM, CDR2 ANQGSEA. The CDR3 contains 19 residues. The trim removed 3 bases at V and 0 bases at J, leaving 20 bases unmatched. Primers used in a second PCR of roughly 6 to 11 cycles were a sample-barcoded 5' primer and a J-beta primer mix. TCRdb reanalysed the 5' RACE reads using MiXCR and keeps one entry per CDR3 protein. The table shows under 2,000,000 distinct CDR3 sequences, with less than 50% occurring only once. The clonotype originates from a woman in her thirties or forties in good health. Sequencing used blood. This sequence joins TRBV29-1 and TRBJ2-7; 7 positions match TRBD1. The CDR3 region has the DNA TGCAGCGTTGAGGGCCCCGTCGGTAAGCCGGGACAGAACTCCTACGAGCAGTACTTC. Protein product: CSVEGPVGKPGQNSYEQYF.